This TCR beta chain emerged from a study of cytomegalovirus exposure and HLA in healthy donors (TCRdb year 2017). Describing the broader study: An earlier analysis of approximately 600 of the donors reported about 290 Gb of sequence data and roughly 100 million unique TCR beta sequences from about 179 million T cells. Around 300 gigabases of sequencing data and approximately 85 million unique TCR sequences were included in an early release covering about 700 HLA-typed donors. The genetic ancestry cluster associated with self-reported Caucasian donors included roughly four fifths of the roughly 410 genotyped donors. The study aimed to test whether cataloging public T cell receptors could reveal signatures of past pathogen exposure. The study used immunosequencing to profile the T cell repertoires of under 700 subjects and linked those repertoires to cytomegalovirus serostatus. Along with the approximately 600-subject first cohort, a separate validation cohort of around 120 different subjects was used. High-throughput TCR immunosequencing, statistical association of individual TCRs with disease status, and machine learning were combined to predict cytomegalovirus infection status. A later analysis re-analyzed previously published TCR beta repertoires from approximately 700 donors and added high-resolution HLA genotyping to study TCR occurrence patterns. Rather than using new phenotypic data, the later analysis identified candidate immune exposures from TCR beta sequences and from how often those sequences occurred across donors. An earlier analysis of 587 of the donors used high-throughput TCR beta sequencing to judge whether each TCR beta V gene segment behaved as functional or pseudogenic. Donor age, sex, ethnicity and CMV serostatus were collected together with the repertoire data. A later genetic analysis used genome-wide SNP genotypes for about 55% of the 666 donors, treating that subset as a discovery cohort. Every discovery cohort repertoire had been produced on one sequencing platform. Class I and class II HLA loci were covered by the typing at four-digit resolution. Typing coverage varied by locus: roughly 620-630 donors for A, B, C, DRB1 and DQB1; approximately 500 for DQA1; approximately 570 for DPA1; more than 450 for DPB1. About 5 DR-DQ haplotypes were handled as single units for association and clustering, since linkage in the cohort was strong. On average, around 230,000 unique TCR beta nucleotide sequences were sequenced per donor among some 420 genotyped donors of the cohort, with roughly 20% of those sequences being non-productive.

The library was produced with the immunoSEQ multiplex PCR assay. The multiplex PCR relied on a mix of 60 forward primers for TCR Vbeta segments and 13 reverse primers for TCR Jbeta segments. The CDR3 region of rearranged TCR beta genes was amplified from genomic DNA by a multiplex PCR assay. Amplified TCR beta libraries were sequenced as 87-base-pair reads on the Illumina HiSeq System. Per the source publication's procedure: A later analysis tallied roughly 76 million unique TCR beta chains across the 610 or so repertoires, and approximately 11 million of those chains were shared by two or more donors. To remove PCR and sequencing errors, raw reads were error-corrected and collapsed into unique sequences using a nearest-neighbor algorithm that merged closely related sequences. CDR3 sequences were aligned to IMGT reference sequences to assign V, D and J gene segments. For a sequence to be retained, a match of at least six nucleotides to both a V gene segment and a J gene segment was required. A rearrangement was called productive if the CDR3 had no stop codons and remained in frame with V and J, and every other rearrangement was called non-productive. Following IMGT convention, CDR3 was defined as the stretch from the second conserved V-encoded cysteine to the conserved J-encoded phenylalanine. In an earlier analysis of some 550 of the donors, sequences lacking an unambiguous match to a single V gene segment were excluded. An earlier analysis of roughly 590 of the donors called V segments functional above 56.7% productive rearrangements and segregating when the between-donor standard deviation exceeded 5%. A statistical classification framework was developed to diagnose cytomegalovirus status using the catalog of TCR beta chain sequences. In a later analysis, V and J genes were assigned by comparing TCR nucleotide sequences against IMGT/GENE-DB human TR gene sequences. The TCRdist pipeline was used in a later analysis to assign CDR3 sequences and most-parsimonious VDJ recombination scenarios. In a later analysis, every TCR beta chain was defined by the combination of its CDR3 amino acid sequence and its V-gene family, and reads without a unique V-gene family were dropped. A later analysis removed roughly 590 highly shared, low-generation-probability nucleotide sequences to deal with suspected cross-contamination and a sequencing artifact. In a later analysis, a clonal expansion index for each public chain was calculated from normalized within-repertoire ranks of inferred template counts. In a later analysis, generation probabilities were computed using a VDJ recombination model fitted to out-of-frame rearrangements, and the results were checked against IGoR. In a later analysis, hypergeometric tests were used to score TCR-TCR, TCR-HLA and TCR-CMV co-occurrence, with a repertoire-size bias correction applied to TCR pairs. False discovery rates were estimated in a later analysis by permuting HLA or CMV assignments 20 times. In a later analysis, co-occurring TCRs were grouped with DBSCAN, and TCRdist sequence similarity was added when clustering was performed within HLA-allele-positive subsets. Co-occurrence clustering excluded repertoires with fewer than 30,000 or more than 120,000 public chains, plus five with anomalous nucleotide sharing. As stored in TCRdb, this immuneACCESS dataset retains in-frame rearrangements with V and J assigned. A fraction of the clones does not appear; measured against another copy, unresolved V genes explain less than half of the discrepancy, and the remainder lacks a known reason. V, J and clone size derive from that table, while D and trimming were established from the DNA sequence. This sample has approximately 110,000 clones in its table, and roughly four fifths of those were observed once. The ten largest clonotypes hold over 3.5% of the sample.

With regard to this clone: What antigen it recognizes has not been identified. Nothing much larger sits one base from this clone, and base qualities are not available.

Study-wide findings and limitations: According to a later analysis, parvovirus B19, influenza, CMV and Epstein-Barr virus appeared linked to several top co-occurrence clusters. A later analysis found that TCR association rates varied across HLA loci, with DRB1 alleles showing the most associated TCRs and HLA-C alleles the fewest. In vitro tests confirmed that a few of the cytomegalovirus-associated TCR beta chains recognize cytomegalovirus antigens. Specific HLA alleles were associated with over 15,000 TCR beta sequences at a false discovery rate of 0.05 in a later analysis. Roughly 15 rarely observed V segments, including chromosome 9 orphons, were excluded from the earlier analysis of some 590 of the donors because counts were too low. The sequencing pipeline was judged likely to have produced a cluster of highly shared sequence variants as a technical artifact. According to a later genetic analysis, donors in an Asian-associated ancestry cluster had fewer N-insertions in productive TCRs than the approximately 630-donor mean. Because HLA typing was unavailable for some donors at each locus, only the typed subset was used in association tests. An earlier analysis of approximately 570 of the donors showed that most TCR beta V segments appeared in productive rearrangements either about 87% or about 30% of the time, which broadly matched IMGT annotations. Only TCR beta chains were sequenced in this cohort, and the absence of alpha or paired-chain data limited detectable features. Correlated functional status among segregating V segments might be attributable to linkage disequilibrium, but an unknown experimental factor could not be ruled out. Immune exposure information for the cohort was limited to CMV serostatus. In a later genetic analysis, a missense DCLRE1C variant was associated with V-gene and J-gene trimming of TCR beta chains, and the association was replicated in an independent cohort. Sequencing depth was assumed to be roughly uniform across donors in the presence/absence analyses, though that assumption may not hold. The authors suggested that the approach could potentially be extended to other disease states and immunological phenotypes. A further reported finding was that TCR beta sequences accurately predicted the HLA-A and HLA-B alleles for most subjects in the first cohort. In a later analysis, HLA-associated TCR beta chains were found to be more clonally expanded and to have lower generation probabilities than equally common non-associated chains. Some IMGT-functional V segments, including TRBV6-2 and TRBV6-3, could not be distinguished by the 87-base-pair reads and were therefore excluded. When HLA alleles, especially DR and DQ, strongly co-occurred, TCR associations were difficult to assign to individual alleles. In a later analysis, most CMV-associated TCR beta chains were found to appear HLA-restricted, with HLA associations seemingly driven largely by CMV exposure. The classifier was reported to diagnose cytomegalovirus status with high specificity and sensitivity in both the original cohort and the validation cohort. Most TCR sequences were observed very rarely across donors, whereas some public TCRs were present in many individuals. The study gave a list of about 170 TCR beta chains associated with cytomegalovirus.

Trimming removed 1 base from V and 1 base from J; the gene matches leave 0 bases unexplained. For CDR1 and CDR2, the germline V gene lists SQVTM and ANQGSEA. The CDR3 sequence holds 14 residues, the cysteine and phenylalanine included. Just the 42-base CDR3 DNA is kept, in frame starting at base 1. The cohort was made up of under 800 healthy bone marrow donors. At the time of sampling, every cohort member was nominally healthy, though immune exposures that went unrecorded were likely present. The donor was CMV seropositive and was included in the group of 300 or so seropositive cohort members. A peripheral blood sample was provided by each donor, and peripheral blood mononuclear cells were used for TCR beta sequencing. The Qiagen DNeasy Blood Extraction Kit was used to extract genomic DNA from the blood cell samples.

The clonotype was recovered from a woman aged 50 to 60 in good health and CMV-seropositive. The sequence is built from TRBV29-1 and TRBJ2-2, and TRBD1 aligns with 7 junction nucleotides. The material sequenced was PBMCs. The CDR3 has the sequence CSVEGTGNTGELFF. The sequenced DNA: TGCAGCGTTGAAGGGACAGGGAACACCGGGGAGCTGTTTTTT.